The source of this TCR beta chain is a study of blood T cell repertoires in COVID-19. Study information: Recovery meant two consecutive negative NP/OP PCR tests, professional clearance, or resolved symptoms. Samples representing acute and convalescent COVID-19 were sourced from the United States, Italy and Spain.

Measured with immunoSEQ multiplex PCR; TCRdb has only the in-frame clones, and not every one. The table shows hundreds of thousands of clones, with around nine tenths occurring only once. This clone was observed a handful of times. The CDR3 loop spans 16 amino acids. J lost 8 bases, V lost 0 bases, and 7 bases had no gene match. The germline V gene has CDR1 SEHNR and CDR2 FQNEAQ (reference sequence). Source material: PBMCs or T cells enriched from blood (not recorded which). The chain has TRBV7-9 and TRBJ2-1, with 10 bases fitting TRBD2. This sequence originates from a woman aged 55 to 70 in a cohort exposed to, infected with or recovered from COVID-19 (not recorded which). CDR3 coding DNA: TGTGCCAGCAGCTTAGCCGCTAGCGGGAGTAGTGATGAGCAGTTCTTC. Translating it yields CASSLAASGSSDEQFF.